The clone carrying this TCR beta chain appeared a few times. The sample is drawn from a study of regulatory T cells in long-lasting Graves disease. Study background: Over 5 years of antithyroid drugs plus positive TSH receptor antibodies defined persistent Graves' disease.

Time point here: persistent/refractory GD, antithyroid drugs over 5 years with positive TRAb. Isolated PBMC RNA provided the starting material for the TCR library. Patients were enrolled at an endocrinology department in Xi'an, China. Trimming removed 2 bases from V and 8 bases from J; junction bases left unmatched: 3. Germline loops: CDR1 SGHRS, CDR2 YFSETQ. CDR3 length equals 15 residues. The TCR beta library used iRepertoire HTBI primers with Arm-PCR amplification of CDR3. Source study methods: In the combined samples, around 60 TRBV and 14 to 15 TRBJ segments were identified. TCRdb re-derived calls from the multiplex PCR reads in MiXCR, one entry per CDR3 protein. The V and J calls were not made by the authors but by TCRdb's processing. The sample records roughly 450,000 distinct CDR3 sequences, about a quarter being singletons.

The chain employs TRBV5-1 and TRBJ2-4, with 14 bases matching TRBD2. The sample was peripheral blood mononuclear cells (PBMCs), taken when the disease was refractory, from a patient treated with antithyroid drugs. This TCR derives from a female donor with Graves disease. CDR3 coding DNA: TGCGCCAGCAGCTTCGGGACTAGCGGGAGTGACATTCAGTACTTC. This codes for CASSFGTSGSDIQYF.